This is a list of T cell receptor beta chains from one sample in a study of shared clonotypes between healthy human individuals. Method: immunoSEQ multiplex PCR; TCRdb's copy keeps in-frame clones and lacks some. The sample contains roughly 640,000 clones, less than 98% of which appear only once. Sequences were obtained from naive CD4+ T cells sorted from blood. All receptors derive from a woman between 25 and 40 years old in good health. CDR3s include the opening cysteine and the closing phenylalanine or tryptophan. Each record gives: V gene, CDR3 protein.

v_gene: TRBV6-6; CDR3aa: CASSHSGQPNTEAFF
v_gene: TRBV4-1; CDR3aa: CASSQEKGSDYEQYF
v_gene: TRBV28; CDR3aa: CASRPPPPGGEQYF
v_gene: TRBV9; CDR3aa: CASSAQIQGSNTGELFF
v_gene: TRBV9; CDR3aa: CASSEQGAGEQYF
v_gene: TRBV6-5; CDR3aa: CASRRLVAGANVLTF
v_gene: TRBV9; CDR3aa: CASSVGGVGGSRETQYF
v_gene: TRBV5-4; CDR3aa: CASSETGGTDTQYF
v_gene: TRBV30; CDR3aa: CAWTGPATEAFF
v_gene: TRBV7-2; CDR3aa: CASSLHAGVFFEQYF
v_gene: TRBV27; CDR3aa: CASSPRQGTYEQYF
v_gene: TRBV28; CDR3aa: CASSSLWGRHEQYF
v_gene: TRBV5-1; CDR3aa: CASSLAGDEQYF
v_gene: TRBV28; CDR3aa: CASSWRGELFF
v_gene: TRBV4-1; CDR3aa: CASSPSRDRVGNTEAFF
v_gene: TRBV7-9; CDR3aa: CASSLFRDTQYF
v_gene: TRBV7-2; CDR3aa: CASSLNSHRKSYEQYF
v_gene: TRBV5-1; CDR3aa: CASSLAGANEKLFF
v_gene: TRBV21-1; CDR3aa: CASSKAGAKDYEQYF
v_gene: TRBV11-2; CDR3aa: CASSLGRGKVGYEQYF
v_gene: TRBV2; CDR3aa: CASRGLAVTYNEQFF
v_gene: TRBV18; CDR3aa: CASSPGTGRIYSNQPQHF
v_gene: TRBV28; CDR3aa: CASSSGHPNQPQHF
v_gene: TRBV6-5; CDR3aa: CASSYTGAGEKLFF
v_gene: TRBV28; CDR3aa: CASNGIPRNIQYF
v_gene: TRBV28; CDR3aa: CASRPGTGGAGYTF
v_gene: TRBV2; CDR3aa: CASSDPMGLAAREDFYEQYF
v_gene: TRBV28; CDR3aa: CASSFGGVGLRNEQFF
v_gene: TRBV30; CDR3aa: CAWSIQGAQGYTF
v_gene: TRBV12-5; CDR3aa: CASGLGGATDTQYF
v_gene: TRBV4-2; CDR3aa: CASGAEPGLRTDTQYF
v_gene: TRBV6-5; CDR3aa: CASSYLGGPTEAFF
v_gene: TRBV2; CDR3aa: CASSDDYGYTF
v_gene: TRBV27; CDR3aa: CASSSNYGYTF
v_gene: TRBV6-5; CDR3aa: CVSEGYNEQFF
v_gene: TRBV5-4; CDR3aa: CASSPSSSGSYNEQFF
v_gene: TRBV5-8; CDR3aa: CASSLGGFAGNTIYF
v_gene: TRBV10-3; CDR3aa: CAISSSGMADTQYF
v_gene: TRBV18; CDR3aa: CASSPLGSSYNEQFF
v_gene: TRBV11-2; CDR3aa: CASSFRNGGRIVEQFF
v_gene: TRBV28; CDR3aa: CASSLIPADEQFF
v_gene: TRBV29-1; CDR3aa: CSVVGQGIDEQYF
v_gene: TRBV7-6; CDR3aa: CASSPRQGIFGNTIYF
v_gene: TRBV4-1; CDR3aa: CASSQVFSYGYTF
v_gene: TRBV6-6; CDR3aa: CASSYSRQFHNEQFF
v_gene: TRBV6-1; CDR3aa: CASKRLAGVHEQFF
v_gene: TRBV15; CDR3aa: CATSRGRGGGKYEQYF
v_gene: TRBV9; CDR3aa: CASSVEATSGVYNEQFF
v_gene: TRBV10-2; CDR3aa: CASSEGRGFGYTF
v_gene: TRBV20-1; CDR3aa: CSAAATREVYF
v_gene: TRBV28; CDR3aa: CASSFSGYSGNTIYF
v_gene: TRBV30; CDR3aa: CAWSGTNTYNEQFF
v_gene: TRBV19; CDR3aa: CASSTTGLGTEAFF